A selection of T cell receptor beta chains follows, all from one sample in a study of cytomegalovirus exposure and HLA in healthy donors. TCRdb keeps only in-frame clones here, not all; method: immunoSEQ multiplex PCR. The profile shows roughly 60,000 clones, roughly nine tenths of them singletons. The sample taken for sequencing was PBMCs. These TCRs come from a woman between 18 and 29 years old in good health and CMV-seronegative. The CDR3 runs from the conserved cysteine through the conserved F or W. The order of the fields is J gene, V gene, CDR3 protein.

TRBJ2-7	TRBV28	CASRTGGTGRYEQYF
TRBJ2-1	TRBV5-1	CATSSGTVHRNEQFF
TRBJ2-5	TRBV7-8	CASSLGKVRDRRQETQYF
TRBJ2-7	TRBV4-3	CASSSSHSVASGSYEQYF
TRBJ1-2	TRBV28	CASGQIRKTLNYGYTF
TRBJ2-7	TRBV7-6	CASSLEAGSTNEQYF
TRBJ2-7	TRBV28	CASSFAQRYEQYF
TRBJ2-7	TRBV28	CASSFPLAGNYEQYF
TRBJ2-1	TRBV4-1	CASSLKTSPGEQFF
TRBJ2-7	TRBV11-2	CASSPFGGAYEQYF
TRBJ2-5	TRBV25-1	CASSPQETQYF
TRBJ2-5	TRBV4-2	CASSSTNLQTQYF
TRBJ1-2	TRBV27	CASSFGPGTGEYGYTF
TRBJ2-1	TRBV27	CASSPGGAGVYNEQFF
TRBJ2-3	TRBV6-4	CASTPEAGGWDTQYF
TRBJ2-3	TRBV11-3	CASSPGRDTDTQYF
TRBJ2-7	TRBV10-1	CASRYGTRSYEQYF
TRBJ2-3	TRBV11-3	CASSSTDFLVGGDTQYF
TRBJ1-2	TRBV6-6	CASSYLGGRGNYGYTF
TRBJ1-1	TRBV27	CASSFRENTEAFF
TRBJ1-2	TRBV2	CASSGGHRRYGYTF
TRBJ2-2	TRBV28	CASSRAGELFF
TRBJ1-4	TRBV6-5	CASSYNRNEKLFF
TRBJ2-4	TRBV10-1	CASSESAGAKNIQYF
TRBJ2-1	TRBV15	CATSTGWGSYNEQFF
TRBJ2-7	TRBV11-3	CASSQTWTGELEQYF
TRBJ2-1	TRBV27	CASSPNNEQFF
TRBJ2-1	TRBV5-6	CASSLGGTPSNEQFF